These 15 T cell receptor beta chains share one sample of origin, sequenced in a study of T cell responses to AZD1222 COVID-19 vaccine. Assay used: immunoSEQ multiplex PCR; TCRdb lists only in-frame clones, some missing. The sample includes 90,000 to 130,000 clones, approximately 90% of them seen just once. This material consisted of peripheral blood, taken 28 days after the second AZD1222 dose. The origin of the receptors is an adult who received the AZD1222 COVID-19 vaccine.

This clone has a single count. This chain uses TRBV18 with TRBJ1-6; the D gene is possibly TRBD1 (6 bases). Trimming stripped 3 bases from V and 10 bases from J, with 10 bases between. CDR1 and CDR2 (germline): KGHSH, LQKENI. The CDR3 extends over 13 amino acids. CDR3 nucleotides: TGTGCCAGCTCACCGACGGACAGATCACCCCTCCACTTT. Residues: CASSPTDRSPLHF.

The V and J genes are TRBV5-5 and TRBJ2-1; D perhaps matches TRBD2 (5 bases). This CDR3 spans 16 amino acids. Germline lookup yields CDR1 SGHKS and CDR2 YYEKEE (reference sequence). The V end was cut by 1 base, the J end by 9 bases, with 20 bases between. CDR3 in DNA: TGTGCCAGCAGCTTGCGGGTAGGTTCCGGGAAGGGTGAGCAGTTCTTC. The encoded protein is CASSLRVGSGKGEQFF.

The rearrangement uses TRBV6-4 and TRBJ1-2, with D hard to call. CDR1 and CDR2 (germline): MRHNA, SNTAGT. The CDR3 covers 15 residues. V was cut by 6 bases and J by 0 bases, with 14 bases left in between. The CDR3 reads CASRPYGAPNYGYTF. As DNA, the CDR3 is TGTGCCAGCAGACCCTACGGAGCCCCTAACTATGGCTACACCTTC.

CDR3 in DNA: TGTGCAATCCGGGAGAACACTGAAGCTTTCTTT. Translated: CAIRENTEAFF. The genes are TRBV6-5 and TRBJ1-1; D gene uncertain. The CDR3 is 11 residues long. The germline V gene has CDR1 MNHEY and CDR2 SVGAGI.

The chain carries TRBV18 and TRBJ1-1; D is unclear. This CDR3 contains 13 residues. The germline V gene encodes CDR1 KGHSH and CDR2 LQKENI. V was pared by 6 bases and J by 3 bases, with 11 bases between. CDR3 nucleotides: TGTGCCAGCTCCCGGGCCGGGGACACTGAAGCTTTCTTT. It yields the protein CASSRAGDTEAFF.

This chain links TRBV9 with TRBJ1-2; D remains unclear. This CDR3 is 11 amino acids long. The germline V gene has CDR1 SGDLS and CDR2 YYNGEE. V gave up 3 bases and J gave up 2 bases, with 2 bases separating them. The CDR3 loop reads CASSENYGYTF. The CDR3, as DNA: TGTGCCAGCAGCGAGAACTATGGCTACACCTTC.

The CDR3 here is CASSPRGGVKETQYF. CDR3 DNA sequence: TGTGCCAGCAGTCCCCGGGGCGGCGTGAAGGAGACCCAGTACTTC. This chain connects TRBV6-5 to TRBJ2-5, with D perhaps TRBD1 or TRBD2 (5 bases each). The germline V gene encodes CDR1 MNHEY and CDR2 SVGAGI. V was cut by 5 bases and J by 5 bases, with 18 bases left in between. The CDR3 runs 15 residues.

The V gene is TRBV11-3, the J gene TRBJ1-2; the match to TRBD1 covers 9 bases. The trim removed 4 bases at V and 2 bases at J, leaving 11 bases unmatched. Germline V gene sequence: CDR1 SGHNT, CDR2 YENEEA. The CDR3 runs 17 residues. The CDR3 DNA follows: TGTGCCAGCAGCTGGACAGGGGCCGACAATATCAACTATGGCTACACCTTC. Translation: CASSWTGADNINYGYTF.

The chain joins TRBV5-1 to TRBJ1-1; 7 bases align to TRBD1. The CDR3 extends over 15 amino acids. CDR1 SGHRS and CDR2 YFSETQ come from the germline V gene. V shed 4 bases, J shed 3 bases, and the junction held 9 bases outside the gene matches. The CDR3 nucleotides read TGCGCCAGCAGCGTAGACAGGGATTCGTACACTGAAGCTTTCTTT. Its translation is CASSVDRDSYTEAFF.

This chain joins TRBV19 and TRBJ1-2; D remains ambiguous. There are 16 residues in the CDR3. CDR1 is LNHDA and CDR2 is SQIVND in the germline V gene (reference sequence). The V gene lost 4 bases and the J gene lost 1 base, with 16 bases spanning the gap. The CDR3 nucleotides are TGTGCCAGTAGTAGGACGGGGAGCACCCATAACTATGGCTACACCTTC. This sequence encodes CASSRTGSTHNYGYTF.

This rearrangement joins TRBV5-8 to TRBJ1-5; 7 nucleotides align to TRBD1. Trimming cost V 4 bases and J 2 bases; bases outside gene matches: 6. CDR1 is SGHTS and CDR2 is YDEGEE in the germline V gene. The CDR3 is 15 amino acids. CDR3 coding DNA: TGTGCCAGCAGCCCCGGGACAGTTGGCAATCAGCCCCAGCATTTT. It encodes CASSPGTVGNQPQHF.

The CDR3 DNA sequence: TGTGCCATCAGTGAAGGGGATAGCAATCAGCCCCAGCATTTT. This sequence encodes CAISEGDSNQPQHF. The V call is TRBV10-3, the J call TRBJ1-5; maybe TRBD1 (5 bases). The V gene's germline CDR1 is ENHRY and CDR2 SYGVKD. The CDR3 consists of 14 residues. Between the trimmed V and J ends, which lost 3 bases and 0 bases, there was a span of 6 bases.

V and J are TRBV7-9 and TRBJ2-5; D is ambiguous. CDR1 and CDR2 (germline): SEHNR, FQNEAQ (reference sequence). The CDR3 extends over 14 amino acids. The V end lost 4 bases, the J end lost 5 bases, and 14 bases lay between the germline ends. The CDR3 bases are TGTGCCAGCAGCTCGTCGATCGCTGCGGAGACCCAGTACTTC. This gives the protein CASSSSIAAETQYF.

On this clone itself: The junction differs from germline at one of its ends, possibly a read error. The chain couples TRBV10-3 to TRBJ1-2, with D possibly being TRBD1 (6 bases). This CDR3 is built from 14 residues. Per germline, CDR1 ENHRY and CDR2 SYGVKD. CDR3 residues: CASSPGATNYGYTF. DNA for the CDR3: TGTGCCAGCAGTCCAGGGGCTACTAACTATGGCTACACCTTC.

This clone was recorded only once. The chain employs TRBV10-2 and TRBJ1-1; 8 positions agree with TRBD1. The V segment lost 6 bases and the J segment 10 bases; nucleotides outside the gene matches: 13. This CDR3 spans 14 amino acids. Germline assignment: CDR1 WSHSY and CDR2 SAAADI. The CDR3 sequence is CASSMYGQGDVAFF. CDR3 bases: TGCGCCAGCAGCATGTACGGACAGGGAGATGTAGCTTTCTTT.